This entry lists 9 T cell receptor beta chains sequenced from one sample in a study of T cell changes during pregnancy in multiple sclerosis (dated by TCRdb to between 2019 and 2020). Preparation of the library involved the immunoSEQ multiplex PCR assay. TCRdb took over this immuneACCESS table, retaining in-frame rearrangements with V and J assigned. Such tables are incomplete; in checked studies, under half of the missing clones stem from an unresolved V gene, and the remainder is unexplained. This sample is represented by some 87,000 clones; around 96% of them were singletons. The ten largest make up about 1% of the sample. The material sequenced was peripheral blood, taken in the second trimester of pregnancy. The source is a female donor with multiple sclerosis, enrolled in a pregnancy study.

The chain uses TRBV18 and TRBJ2-5; 9 bases agree with TRBD1. The V segment lost 5 bases and the J segment 6 bases; nucleotides outside the gene matches: 7. The CDR3 totals 14 residues. The germline CDR1 and CDR2 sequences are KGHSH and LQKENI. CDR3 region: CASSATGGGKTQYF. The CDR3 bases are TGTGCCAGCTCAGCGACAGGGGGGGGGAAGACCCAGTACTTC.

The rearrangement uses TRBV5-1 and TRBJ2-5; 10 positions match TRBD2. Germline trimming cut 0 bases from V and 2 bases from J; bases unmatched to any gene: 10. Germline loops: CDR1 SGHRS, CDR2 YFSETQ. The CDR3 has 18 residues. This chain's CDR3 is CASSLEQLAGTFQETQYF. CDR3 nucleotide sequence: TGCGCCAGCAGCTTGGAGCAACTAGCGGGAACTTTTCAAGAGACCCAGTACTTC.

V is TRBV19 and J is TRBJ2-3; TRBD2 aligns across 9 bases. Germline V gives CDR1 LNHDA, CDR2 SQIVND (reference sequence). This CDR3 contains 14 residues. V was pared by 6 bases and J by 2 bases, with 3 bases of the junction left unmatched. The CDR3, as DNA: TGTGCCAGTAGCGGACTAGCGTTCACAGATACGCAGTATTTT. It specifies CASSGLAFTDTQYF.

The chain employs TRBV19 and TRBJ2-7; 7 positions agree with TRBD1. The CDR3 consists of 15 residues. Trimming removed 3 bases from V and 5 bases from J; junction bases left unmatched: 10. Germline CDR1 is LNHDA and CDR2 is SQIVND (reference sequence). CDR3 sequence reads: CASSIGWDSTHEQYF. DNA for the CDR3: TGTGCCAGTAGTATCGGGTGGGACAGTACACACGAGCAGTACTTC. The full variable domain, with the rest looked up from reference TRBV19 and TRBJ2-7, is DGGITQSPKYLFRKEGQNVTLSCEQNLNHDAMYWYRQDPGQGLRLIYYSQIVNDFQKGDIAEGYSVSREKKESFPLTVTSAQKNPTAFYLCASSIGWDSTHEQYFGPGTRLTVT.

The CDR3 protein is CASSFDFSSEQYF. The DNA of the CDR3 is TGTGCCAGCAGCTTCGACTTTTCCAGCGAGCAGTACTTC. This chain uses TRBV5-4 with TRBJ2-7; D gene ambiguous. The V gene's germline CDR1 is SGHNT and CDR2 YYREEE (reference sequence). This CDR3 has 13 residues. V was shortened by 2 bases and J by 6 bases, with 12 bases between the two germline ends.

This chain links TRBV7-2 with TRBJ2-4; 8 bases fit TRBD2. V dropped 2 bases and J dropped 6; count of bases not matched to a gene: 0. Germline V gives CDR1 SGHTA, CDR2 FQGNSA. This CDR3 comprises 13 residues. Written as DNA, the CDR3 is TGTGCCAGCAGCTTAAGCGGGGGAAACATTCAGTACTTC. It specifies CASSLSGGNIQYF.

This clone was picked up one time. The chain uses TRBV5-1 and TRBJ2-1, with D possibly TRBD1 on 6 matching bases. The CDR3 covers 15 residues. The germline CDR1 and CDR2 sequences are SGHRS and YFSETQ. V was clipped by 0 bases and J by 3 bases, with 10 bases between them. The CDR3 loop is CASSLVGQYYNEQFF. The DNA of the CDR3 is TGCGCCAGCAGCTTGGTGGGACAATACTACAATGAGCAGTTCTTC.

The V and J genes are TRBV7-6 and TRBJ2-2; TRBD2 aligns across 7 bases. Trimming at V came to 0 bases and at J to 5 bases, leaving 6 bases not matched to a gene. Germline values: CDR1 SGHVS, CDR2 FNYEAQ. The CDR3 extends over 16 amino acids. The CDR3 coding sequence is TGTGCCAGCAGCTTAGCGGGAGGGCCGGGTACCGGGGAGCTGTTTTTT. It codes for CASSLAGGPGTGELFF. The full variable domain, completed using reference TRBV7-6 and TRBJ2-2, is GAGVSQSPRYKVTKRGQDVALRCDPISGHVSLYWYRQALGQGPEFLTYFNYEAQQDKSGLPNDRFSAERPEGSISTLTIQRTEQRDSAMYRCASSLAGGPGTGELFFGEGSRLTVL.

This chain uses TRBV19 with TRBJ1-2; no firm D call. The CDR3 loop spans 13 amino acids. Trimming cost V 6 bases and J 7 bases, with 15 bases left between them. Germline V gives CDR1 LNHDA, CDR2 SQIVND (reference sequence). CDR3 DNA sequence: TGTGCCAGTAGGCGTGAGGTCCCGGGTGGCTACACCTTC. It translates to CASRREVPGGYTF.